The rows below give T cell receptor beta chains drawn from one sample of a study of Ad26.COV2.S vaccination and SARS-CoV-2 variants. Libraries were prepared by immunoSEQ multiplex PCR; TCRdb keeps only in-frame clonotypes and omits some of them. The sample consists of approximately 300,000 clones, about 86% of them appearing once. The sample was peripheral blood, taken in a trial of Ad26.COV2.S vaccine versus placebo. The origin of the receptors is a person between 18 and 60 years old who received the Ad26.COV2.S COVID-19 vaccine or a placebo. The CDR3 runs from the conserved cysteine through the conserved F or W. A D gene is named only where the DNA matches it firmly. The size entry is marked missing in some rows and otherwise reads once, few, many or a size class.

D	length	J	V	size	DNA	CDR3
NA	14	TRBJ2-7	TRBV6-2/TRBV6-3	NA	TGTGCCAGCAGTTACTGGGACTTCTCCTACGAGCAGTACTTC	CASSYWDFSYEQYF
NA	13	TRBJ2-7	TRBV6-6	NA	TGTGCCAGCTGTAGTGGTAGAACCTACGAGCAGTACTTC	CASCSGRTYEQYF
NA	13	TRBJ2-7	TRBV6-5	once	TGTGCCAGCAAAGGAGGGGTTTCCTACGAGCAGTACTTC	CASKGGVSYEQYF
TRBD1	14	TRBJ2-7	TRBV29-1	NA	TGCAGCGTACGGACAGGCCCCCCGTCCTACGAGCAGTACTTC	CSVRTGPPSYEQYF
TRBD1	15	TRBJ1-2	TRBV30	NA	TGTGCCTGGAGGCAACCGGGACAGGGACTCTATGGCTACACCTTC	CAWRQPGQGLYGYTF
NA	16	TRBJ1-2	TRBV9	few	TGTGCCAGCAGCGAGCAGATGGACATCCCAAACTATGGCTACACCTTC	CASSEQMDIPNYGYTF
TRBD2	16	TRBJ2-5	TRBV3-1/TRBV3-2	NA	TGTGCCAGCAGCCAAGCGAGGGGACTAGCGGGGTGTTCTCAATACTTC	CASSQARGLAGCSQYF
NA	14	TRBJ2-3	TRBV25-1	NA	TGTGCCAGCAGTGATACGGGGAACACAGATACGCAGTATTTT	CASSDTGNTDTQYF
NA	15	TRBJ2-2	TRBV18	NA	TGTGCCAGCTCACCTCCGGGACAGAACACCGGGGAGCTGTTTTTT	CASSPPGQNTGELFF
TRBD1	14	TRBJ1-1	TRBV10-2	NA	TGCGCCATTCAACTACAGGGGTCGAACACTGAAGCTTTCTTT	CAIQLQGSNTEAFF
NA	17	TRBJ1-3	TRBV4-1	NA	TGCGCCAGCAGCCAAAAATACACAGGACACTCTGGAAACACCATATATTTT	CASSQKYTGHSGNTIYF
NA	14	TRBJ2-7	TRBV6-2/TRBV6-3	once	TGTGCCAGCAGTTACGGGGTCAGGGCTTACGAGCAGTACTTC	CASSYGVRAYEQYF
TRBD2	15	TRBJ2-5	TRBV3-1/TRBV3-2	NA	TGTGCCAGCAGCCAAGATTTAGCGGGGGGGAAGACCCAGTACTTC	CASSQDLAGGKTQYF
TRBD1	16	TRBJ1-3	TRBV30	NA	TGTGCCTGGAGAGATTACAGGGGCGCGTCCGGAAACACCATATATTTT	CAWRDYRGASGNTIYF
TRBD1	14	TRBJ1-2	TRBV15	NA	TGTGCCACCAGCCCGGGACAGTCCCGCTATGGCTACACCTTC	CATSPGQSRYGYTF
NA	12	TRBJ1-2	TRBV4-1	NA	TGCGCCAGCAGCCAAGGTCAGGGTGGCTACACCTTC	CASSQGQGGYTF
NA	14	TRBJ1-2	TRBV19	NA	TGTGCCAGTAGTATTGATTTTTGGGCGGACGGCTACACCTTC	CASSIDFWADGYTF
NA	14	TRBJ1-1	TRBV18	NA	TGTGCCAGCTCACCCGAGGCCCTAGTAACTGAAGCTTTCTTT	CASSPEALVTEAFF
NA	14	TRBJ2-3	TRBV6-5	NA	TGTGCCAGCAGCCCGACAGGAGGGACAGATACGCAGTATTTT	CASSPTGGTDTQYF
TRBD1	13	TRBJ1-1	TRBV7-6	NA	TGTGCCAGCAGCCGAAGACAGGGCGCTGAAGCTTTCTTT	CASSRRQGAEAFF
NA	13	TRBJ2-5	TRBV18	NA	TGTGCCAGCTCACCGGGACATCAAGAGACCCAGTACTTC	CASSPGHQETQYF
NA	16	TRBJ2-7	TRBV19	once	TGTGCCAGTAGTGTCTCCCGCAGGGGACCCACCTACGAGCAGTACTTC	CASSVSRRGPTYEQYF
NA	14	TRBJ1-2	TRBV30	NA	TGTGCCTGGACAGGGTTAGGTGGATGGTATGGCTACACCTTC	CAWTGLGGWYGYTF
NA	16	TRBJ2-6	TRBV6-5	NA	TGTGCCAGCAGTTACATCACGGGGGCCGGGGCCAACGTCCTGACTTTC	CASSYITGAGANVLTF
NA	16	TRBJ2-1	TRBV5-1	few	TGCGCCAGCAGCTTGGCGGGGGTCCTCTCCTACAATGAGCAGTTCTTC	CASSLAGVLSYNEQFF
NA	15	TRBJ2-2	TRBV19	NA	TGTGCCAGTTCAAGTCCAGGCCTGACTTCCGGGGAGCTGTTTTTT	CASSSPGLTSGELFF
TRBD1	14	TRBJ1-2	TRBV5-5	once	TGTGCCAGCAGACAAATCCGGGACAGTTCGGGCTACACCTTC	CASRQIRDSSGYTF
TRBD2	15	TRBJ2-1	TRBV6-2/TRBV6-3	NA	TGTGCCAGCAGTTCTAGCGGAGGCTCCTACAATGAGCAGTTCTTC	CASSSSGGSYNEQFF
NA	17	TRBJ1-6	TRBV4-3	NA	TGCGCCAGCAGCCAAGCTACACCCGGGACTCCGACTTCACCCCTCCACTTT	CASSQATPGTPTSPLHF
NA	16	TRBJ2-5	TRBV4-2	NA	TGTGCCAGCAGCCAAGAGGGAGGGGGGGCACGGGAGACCCAGTACTTC	CASSQEGGGARETQYF
TRBD2	16	TRBJ2-3	TRBV7-9	NA	TGTGCCAGCAGCTTTTACACTAGCGGGGGCACAGATACGCAGTATTTT	CASSFYTSGGTDTQYF
NA	16	TRBJ1-1	TRBV4-2	NA	TGTGCCAGCAGCCAAGACGACCCGGGCCTGAACACTGAAGCTTTCTTT	CASSQDDPGLNTEAFF
TRBD1	16	TRBJ1-1	TRBV15	NA	TGTGCCACCAGCAGAGGATGGACAGGGGTAGACACTGAAGCTTTCTTT	CATSRGWTGVDTEAFF
NA	14	TRBJ1-6	TRBV6-1	NA	TGTGCCAGCAGTGAGCAAGGGGAATTCTCACCCCTCCACTTT	CASSEQGEFSPLHF
TRBD1	15	TRBJ2-7	TRBV13	many	TGTGCCAGCACCCTGAACCGACAGGGGTCCAGCGAGCAGTACTTC	CASTLNRQGSSEQYF
NA	15	TRBJ1-3	TRBV5-6	NA	TGTGCCAGCACCTTAGACAGTACGTCTGGAAACACCATATATTTT	CASTLDSTSGNTIYF
NA	15	TRBJ1-1	TRBV18	NA	TGTGCCAGCTCACCACCAAGGGCGGTGAACACTGAAGCTTTCTTT	CASSPPRAVNTEAFF
NA	15	TRBJ1-2	TRBV5-1	few	TGCGCCAGCAGTGAGAGGGGCAGGGATGGCTATGGCTACACCTTC	CASSERGRDGYGYTF
TRBD2	17	TRBJ2-7	TRBV6-1	NA	TGTGCCAGCAGTGGACTAGCGGGGGGCCTAAACTCCTACGAGCAGTACTTC	CASSGLAGGLNSYEQYF
NA	16	TRBJ2-1	TRBV24-1	NA	TGTGCCACCAGTGATAGCAGGGGGGCAGGCTACAATGAGCAGTTCTTC	CATSDSRGAGYNEQFF
NA	11	TRBJ2-2	TRBV12-3/TRBV12-4	NA	TGTGCCAGCAGTTTCGCCGGGGAGCTGTTTTTT	CASSFAGELFF
NA	13	TRBJ2-3	TRBV30	NA	TGTGCCTGGAGTGTCAACTCGGGAGATACGCAGTATTTT	CAWSVNSGDTQYF
TRBD2	14	TRBJ2-3	TRBV30	NA	TGTGCCAGCCGAAGAGCGGGGGGCACAGATACGCAGTATTTT	CASRRAGGTDTQYF
TRBD1	14	TRBJ1-1	TRBV6-5	NA	TGTGCCAGCAGTTACCACGACAGGGAGGGTGAAGCTTTCTTT	CASSYHDREGEAFF
TRBD1	15	TRBJ1-2	TRBV7-6	NA	TGTGCCAGCAGCGCCCGGGACAGGCATATTCAAGGCTACACCTTC	CASSARDRHIQGYTF
NA	14	TRBJ1-5	TRBV7-2	NA	TGTGCCAGCAGCTTACGGCCAGGGGAGCAGCCCCAGCATTTT	CASSLRPGEQPQHF
NA	14	TRBJ2-5	TRBV7-9	few	TGTGCCAGCAGCTTCCCGGGACGGGAAGAGACCCAGTACTTC	CASSFPGREETQYF
NA	12	TRBJ1-6	TRBV7-9	NA	TGTGCCAGCAGGCCAGGGAATTCACCCCTCCACTTT	CASRPGNSPLHF
TRBD1	15	TRBJ2-1	TRBV6-2/TRBV6-3	NA	TGTGCCAGCAGTCCACTACAGGGGGCTGCCAATGAGCAGTTCTTC	CASSPLQGAANEQFF
NA	15	TRBJ1-5	TRBV6-5	once	TGTGCCAGCGCAAGTGGGCTAAATAGCAATCAGCCCCAGCATTTT	CASASGLNSNQPQHF
NA	16	TRBJ1-3	TRBV7-9	NA	TGTGCCAGCAGCTCCTCATTTTTGGCCTCTGGAAACACCATATATTTT	CASSSSFLASGNTIYF
NA	14	TRBJ1-5	TRBV18	NA	TGTGCCAGCTCACCAGGAGGGATAACGCAGCCCCAGCATTTT	CASSPGGITQPQHF